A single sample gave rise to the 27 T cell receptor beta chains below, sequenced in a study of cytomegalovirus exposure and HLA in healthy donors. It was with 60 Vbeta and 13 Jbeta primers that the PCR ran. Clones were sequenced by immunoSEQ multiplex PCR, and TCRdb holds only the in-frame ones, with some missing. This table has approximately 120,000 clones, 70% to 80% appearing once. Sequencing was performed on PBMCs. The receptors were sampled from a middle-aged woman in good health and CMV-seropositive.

CDR3 in amino acids: CSARGFREAFF. DNA of the CDR3: TGCAGTGCTCGGGGGTTTCGTGAAGCTTTCTTT. The chain recombines TRBV20-1 with TRBJ1-1; maybe TRBD1 (5 bases). Trimming cost V 5 bases and J 7 bases, with 11 bases left between them. The germline CDR1 and CDR2 sequences are DFQATT and SNEGSKA (reference sequence). This CDR3 is built from 11 residues.

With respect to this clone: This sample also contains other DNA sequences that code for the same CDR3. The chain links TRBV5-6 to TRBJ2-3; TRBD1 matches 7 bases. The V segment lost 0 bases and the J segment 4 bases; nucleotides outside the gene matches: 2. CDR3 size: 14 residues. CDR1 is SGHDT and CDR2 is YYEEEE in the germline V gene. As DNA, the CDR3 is TGTGCCAGCAGCTTGGCAACAGGGGCAGATACGCAGTATTTT. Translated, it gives CASSLATGADTQYF.

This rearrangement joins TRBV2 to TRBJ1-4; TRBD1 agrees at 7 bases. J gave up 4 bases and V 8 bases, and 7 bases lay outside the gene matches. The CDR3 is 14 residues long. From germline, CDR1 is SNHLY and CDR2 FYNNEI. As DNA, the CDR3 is TGTGCCAGCCGGGAGGGGGCCTTTAATGAAAAACTGTTTTTT. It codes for CASREGAFNEKLFF.

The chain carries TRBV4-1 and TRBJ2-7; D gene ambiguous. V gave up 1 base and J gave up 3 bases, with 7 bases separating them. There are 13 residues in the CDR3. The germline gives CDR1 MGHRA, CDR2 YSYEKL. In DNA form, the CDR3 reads TGCGCCAGCAGCCAAGGGGCGCGCTACGAGCAGTACTTC. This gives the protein CASSQGARYEQYF.

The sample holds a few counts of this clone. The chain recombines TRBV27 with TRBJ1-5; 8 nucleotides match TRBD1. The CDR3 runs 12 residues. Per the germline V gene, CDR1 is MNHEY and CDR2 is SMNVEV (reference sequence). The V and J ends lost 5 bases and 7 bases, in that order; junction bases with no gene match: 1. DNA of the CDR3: TGTGCCAGCAGTGACAGGGGACAGCCCCAGCATTTT. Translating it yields CASSDRGQPQHF.

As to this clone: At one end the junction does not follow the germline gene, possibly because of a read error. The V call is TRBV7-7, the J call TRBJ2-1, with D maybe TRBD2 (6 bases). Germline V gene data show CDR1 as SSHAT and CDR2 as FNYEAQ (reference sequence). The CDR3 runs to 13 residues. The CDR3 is CASSSSGGREQFF. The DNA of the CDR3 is TGTGCTAGCAGTTCCTCCGGAGGGCGTGAGCAGTTCTTC.

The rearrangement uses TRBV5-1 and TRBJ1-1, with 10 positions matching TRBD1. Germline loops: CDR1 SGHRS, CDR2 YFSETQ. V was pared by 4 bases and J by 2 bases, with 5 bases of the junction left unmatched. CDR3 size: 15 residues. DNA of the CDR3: TGCGCCAGCAGCAAAGGACAGGGGGGAAACACTGAAGCTTTCTTT. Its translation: CASSKGQGGNTEAFF.

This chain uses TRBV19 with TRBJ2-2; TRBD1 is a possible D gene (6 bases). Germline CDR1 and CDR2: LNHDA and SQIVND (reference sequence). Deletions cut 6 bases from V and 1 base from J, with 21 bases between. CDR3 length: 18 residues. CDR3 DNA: TGTGCCAGTAGCACCCGCCCCCCAGGGGTTAGGAACACCGGGGAGCTGTTTTTT. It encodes CASSTRPPGVRNTGELFF.

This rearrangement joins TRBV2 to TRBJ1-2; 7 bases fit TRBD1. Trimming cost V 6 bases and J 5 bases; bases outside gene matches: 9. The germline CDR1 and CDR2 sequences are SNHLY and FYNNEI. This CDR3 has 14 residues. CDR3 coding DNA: TGTGCCAGCAGCGCATTAGGGGGCGGGTATGGCTACACCTTC. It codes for CASSALGGGYGYTF.

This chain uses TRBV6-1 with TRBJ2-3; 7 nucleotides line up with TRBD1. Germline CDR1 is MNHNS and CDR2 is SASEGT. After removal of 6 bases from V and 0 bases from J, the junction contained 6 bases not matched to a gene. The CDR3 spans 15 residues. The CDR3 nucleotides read TGTGCCAGCAGGGAACAGGGGCCTAGCACAGATACGCAGTATTTT. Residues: CASREQGPSTDTQYF.

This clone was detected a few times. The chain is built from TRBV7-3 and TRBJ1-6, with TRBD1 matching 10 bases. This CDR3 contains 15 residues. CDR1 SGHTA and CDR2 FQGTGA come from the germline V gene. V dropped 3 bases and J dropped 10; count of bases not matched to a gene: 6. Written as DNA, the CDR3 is TGTGCCAGCAGCTTCACGGGACAGGGGAGATCACCCCTCCACTTT. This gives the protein CASSFTGQGRSPLHF.

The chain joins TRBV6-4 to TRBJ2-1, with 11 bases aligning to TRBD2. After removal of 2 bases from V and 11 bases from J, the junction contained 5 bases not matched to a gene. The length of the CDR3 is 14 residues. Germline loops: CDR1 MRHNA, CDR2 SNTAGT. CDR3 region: CASSDTSGGKKQFF. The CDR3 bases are TGTGCCAGCAGTGACACTAGCGGGGGAAAGAAGCAGTTCTTC.

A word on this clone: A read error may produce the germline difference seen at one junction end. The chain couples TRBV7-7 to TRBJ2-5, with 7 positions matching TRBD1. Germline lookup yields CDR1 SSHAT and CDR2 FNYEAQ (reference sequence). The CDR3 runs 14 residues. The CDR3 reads CASSPDRVFGTQYF. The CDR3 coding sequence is TGTGCTAGCAGCCCCGACAGGGTCTTTGGGACCCAGTACTTC.

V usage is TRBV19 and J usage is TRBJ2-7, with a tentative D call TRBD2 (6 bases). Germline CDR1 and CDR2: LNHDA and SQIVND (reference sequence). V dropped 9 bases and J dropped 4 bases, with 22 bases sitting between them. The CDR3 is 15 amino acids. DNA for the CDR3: TGTGCCAGCTCGCCTCGGATGACTAGTCATTACGAGCAGTACTTC. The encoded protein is CASSPRMTSHYEQYF.

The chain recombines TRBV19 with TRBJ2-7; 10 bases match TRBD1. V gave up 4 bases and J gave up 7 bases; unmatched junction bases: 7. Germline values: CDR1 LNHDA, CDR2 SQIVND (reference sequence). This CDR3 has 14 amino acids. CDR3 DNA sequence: TGTGCCAGTAGTACAACGAGGACAGGGGGTGAGCAGTACTTC. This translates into CASSTTRTGGEQYF.

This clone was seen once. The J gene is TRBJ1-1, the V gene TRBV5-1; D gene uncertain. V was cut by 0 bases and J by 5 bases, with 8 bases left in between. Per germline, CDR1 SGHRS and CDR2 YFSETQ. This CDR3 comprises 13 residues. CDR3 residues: CASSLVGRTEAFF. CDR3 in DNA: TGCGCCAGCAGCTTGGTTGGGAGGACTGAAGCTTTCTTT.

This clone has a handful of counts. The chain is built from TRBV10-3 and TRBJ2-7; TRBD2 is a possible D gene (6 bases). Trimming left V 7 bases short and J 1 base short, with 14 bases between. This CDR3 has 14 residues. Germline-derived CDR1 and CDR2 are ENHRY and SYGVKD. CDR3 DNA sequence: TGTGCCATCAATCGGGACTCACCATCCTACGAGCAGTACTTC. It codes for CAINRDSPSYEQYF.

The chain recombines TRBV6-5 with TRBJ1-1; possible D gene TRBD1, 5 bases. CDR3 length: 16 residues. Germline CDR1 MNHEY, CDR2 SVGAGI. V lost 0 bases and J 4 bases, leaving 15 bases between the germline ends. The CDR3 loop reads CASSYSLAGVGTEAFF. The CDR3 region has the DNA TGTGCCAGCAGTTACTCATTGGCGGGGGTTGGCACTGAAGCTTTCTTT.

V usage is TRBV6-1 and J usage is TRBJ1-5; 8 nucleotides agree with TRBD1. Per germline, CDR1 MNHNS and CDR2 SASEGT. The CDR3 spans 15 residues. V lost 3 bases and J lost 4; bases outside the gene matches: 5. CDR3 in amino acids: CASSDPRQGNQPQHF. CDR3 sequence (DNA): TGTGCCAGCAGTGACCCCCGACAGGGGAATCAGCCCCAGCATTTT.

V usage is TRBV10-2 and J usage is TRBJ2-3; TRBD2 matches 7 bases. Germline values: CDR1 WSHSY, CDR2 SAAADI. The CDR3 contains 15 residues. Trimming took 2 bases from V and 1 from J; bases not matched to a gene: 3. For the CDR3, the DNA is TGCGCCAGCAGTGAGGGCAGCGGGGGCACAGATACGCAGTATTTT. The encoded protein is CASSEGSGGTDTQYF.

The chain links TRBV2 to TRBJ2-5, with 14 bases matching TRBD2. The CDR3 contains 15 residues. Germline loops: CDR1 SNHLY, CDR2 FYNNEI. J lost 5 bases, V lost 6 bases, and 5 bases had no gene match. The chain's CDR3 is CASRETSGGAETQYF. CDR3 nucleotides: TGTGCCAGCAGGGAGACTAGCGGGGGGGCCGAGACCCAGTACTTC.

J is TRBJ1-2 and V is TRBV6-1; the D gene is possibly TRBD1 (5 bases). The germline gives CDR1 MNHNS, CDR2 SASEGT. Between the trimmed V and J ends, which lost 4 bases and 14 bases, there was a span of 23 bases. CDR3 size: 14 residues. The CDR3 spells CASSVEIQRAGGTF. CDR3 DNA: TGTGCCAGCAGTGTGGAAATACAGAGGGCTGGGGGGACCTTC.

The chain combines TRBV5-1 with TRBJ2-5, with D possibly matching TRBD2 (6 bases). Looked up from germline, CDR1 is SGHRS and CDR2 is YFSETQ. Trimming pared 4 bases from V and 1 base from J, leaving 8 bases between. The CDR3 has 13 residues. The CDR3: CASSRGIQETQYF. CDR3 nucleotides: TGCGCCAGCAGCCGGGGGATCCAAGAGACCCAGTACTTC.

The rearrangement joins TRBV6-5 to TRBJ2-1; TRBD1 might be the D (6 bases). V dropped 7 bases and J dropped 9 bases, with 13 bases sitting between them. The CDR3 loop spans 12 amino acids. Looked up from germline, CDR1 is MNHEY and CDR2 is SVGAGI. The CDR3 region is CASKGVQGEQFF. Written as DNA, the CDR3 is TGTGCCAGCAAGGGGGTTCAGGGTGAGCAGTTCTTC.

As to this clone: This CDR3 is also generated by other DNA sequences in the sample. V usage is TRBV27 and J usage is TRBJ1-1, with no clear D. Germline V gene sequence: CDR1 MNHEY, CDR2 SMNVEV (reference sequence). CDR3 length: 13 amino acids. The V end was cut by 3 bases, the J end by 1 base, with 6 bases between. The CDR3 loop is CASSLRENTEAFF. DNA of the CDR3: TGTGCCAGCAGTTTGAGGGAGAACACTGAAGCTTTCTTT.

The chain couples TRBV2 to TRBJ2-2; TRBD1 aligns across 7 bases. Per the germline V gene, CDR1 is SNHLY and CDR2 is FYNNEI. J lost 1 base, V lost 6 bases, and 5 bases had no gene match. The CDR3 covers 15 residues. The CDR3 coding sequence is TGTGCCAGCAGGAATTCAGGGGGGAACACCGGGGAGCTGTTTTTT. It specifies CASRNSGGNTGELFF.

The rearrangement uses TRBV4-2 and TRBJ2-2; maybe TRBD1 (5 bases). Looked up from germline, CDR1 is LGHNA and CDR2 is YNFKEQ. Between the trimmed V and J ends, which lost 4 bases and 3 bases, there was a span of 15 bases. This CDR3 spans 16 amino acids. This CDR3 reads CASSLGFRRDTGELFF. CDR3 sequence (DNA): TGTGCCAGCAGCCTTGGTTTCCGCAGGGACACCGGGGAGCTGTTTTTT.